The 28 T cell receptor beta chains below were found in one sample sequenced in a study of blood T cell repertoires in COVID-19. TCRdb keeps only in-frame clones here, not all; method: immunoSEQ multiplex PCR. The sample yields roughly 500,000 clones, around nine tenths seen once. Source material: PBMCs or T cells enriched from blood (not recorded which). The receptors here all came from a woman between 35 and 50 years old who had recovered from COVID-19.

The rearrangement links TRBV7-2 to TRBJ1-1; D gene ambiguous. The V end was cut by 2 bases, the J end by 11 bases, with 18 bases between. The CDR3 is made up of 14 amino acids. In germline, CDR1 is SGHTA, CDR2 FQGNSA. CDR3 DNA: TGTGCCAGCAGCTTAACACAGACGGAAGGTGAGGCTTTCTTT. Translated: CASSLTQTEGEAFF.

V usage is TRBV19 and J usage is TRBJ2-1, with 13 bases matching TRBD2. CDR1 is LNHDA, CDR2 SQIVND, per germline (reference sequence). This CDR3 is built from 17 residues. The trim removed 4 bases at V and 4 bases at J, leaving 7 bases unmatched. Written as DNA, the CDR3 is TGTGCCAGTAGTAAACCGGGACTAGCGGGGCCTTACAATGAGCAGTTCTTC. Protein sequence: CASSKPGLAGPYNEQFF.

This clone showed up just once. V usage is TRBV2 and J usage is TRBJ2-5, with a possible D match to TRBD2 (5 bases). The CDR3 runs 17 residues. CDR1 and CDR2 from the germline V gene are SNHLY and FYNNEI. V lost 1 base and J 1 base, leaving 16 bases between the germline ends. The CDR3 is CASSEVVGEGLQETQYF. The CDR3 bases are TGTGCCAGCAGTGAAGTTGTAGGTGAGGGCCTCCAAGAGACCCAGTACTTC.

The chain employs TRBV19 and TRBJ2-1; 7 bases match TRBD2. The CDR3 contains 14 residues. The V and J ends lost 3 bases and 8 bases, in that order; junction bases with no gene match: 7. CDR1 is LNHDA and CDR2 is SQIVND in the germline V gene (reference sequence). In DNA form, the CDR3 reads TGTGCCAGTAGTATGTGGGAGGGCACATATGAGCAGTTCTTC. The encoded protein is CASSMWEGTYEQFF. Supplemented by reference TRBV19 and TRBJ2-1, the full variable domain reads DGGITQSPKYLFRKEGQNVTLSCEQNLNHDAMYWYRQDPGQGLRLIYYSQIVNDFQKGDIAEGYSVSREKKESFPLTVTSAQKNPTAFYLCASSMWEGTYEQFFGPGTRLTVL.

The V call is TRBV6-1, the J call TRBJ1-6, with TRBD1 matching over 9 bases. Per the germline V gene, CDR1 is MNHNS and CDR2 is SASEGT. J gave up 6 bases and V 4 bases, and 7 bases lay outside the gene matches. The CDR3 consists of 16 residues. The CDR3 coding sequence is TGTGCCAGCAGTGTGGCGGTGGGACAGGGTAATTCACCCCTCCACTTT. This translates into CASSVAVGQGNSPLHF.

V is TRBV27 and J is TRBJ2-7, with 8 bases lining up with TRBD2. The V gene end was trimmed by 3 bases and the J gene end by 6 bases; junction bases not matched to a gene: 10. CDR3 size: 15 residues. Per germline, CDR1 MNHEY and CDR2 SMNVEV (reference sequence). Written as DNA, the CDR3 is TGTGCCAGCAGTTTCCGTGCGGGAGGTAATCTCGAGCAGTACTTC. It yields the protein CASSFRAGGNLEQYF.

This chain joins TRBV7-8 and TRBJ2-2, with D perhaps matching TRBD2 (6 bases). Germline V CDR1 and CDR2: SGHVS, FQNEAQ. The CDR3 contains 15 residues. V lost 1 base and J 3 bases, leaving 9 bases between the germline ends. CDR3 sequence reads: CASSLGEVYTGELFF. The CDR3 DNA reads as TGTGCCAGCAGCTTAGGGGAGGTCTACACCGGGGAGCTGTTTTTT.

Details on this clone: The germline gene is not matched at one end of the junction; a read error may be the cause. The CDR3: CASSIGLAGKDVWVF. CDR3 DNA sequence: TGTGCCAGTAGTATAGGACTAGCGGGAAAGGATGTCTGGGTCTTC. The chain couples TRBV19 to TRBJ2-1; 11 bases agree with TRBD2. The CDR3 spans 15 residues. Germline V gene data show CDR1 as LNHDA and CDR2 as SQIVND (reference sequence). Combining the CDR3 with reference TRBV19 and TRBJ2-1 gives the whole variable domain DGGITQSPKYLFRKEGQNVTLSCEQNLNHDAMYWYRQDPGQGLRLIYYSQIVNDFQKGDIAEGYSVSREKKESFPLTVTSAQKNPTAFYLCASSIGLAGKDVWVFGPGTRLTVL.

This rearrangement joins TRBV19 to TRBJ1-1; the D gene is possibly TRBD1 (5 bases). Trimming took 5 bases from V and 4 from J, leaving 14 bases between them. Looked up from germline, CDR1 is LNHDA and CDR2 is SQIVND (reference sequence). There are 14 residues in the CDR3. The CDR3 region has the DNA TGTGCCAGTAGTCTGGGGGAGGGCTTCACTGAAGCTTTCTTT. Protein product: CASSLGEGFTEAFF.

The chain links TRBV20-1 to TRBJ2-1; TRBD1 might be the D (5 bases). The length of the CDR3 is 11 residues. The germline V gene has CDR1 DFQATT and CDR2 SNEGSKA (reference sequence). With 6 bases removed from V and 7 bases from J, the gap between germline ends came to 10 bases. Here the CDR3 DNA reads TGCAGTGCCCCAGGGTTTAATGAGCAGTTCTTC. Residues: CSAPGFNEQFF.

This clone was found once. This chain connects TRBV4-2 to TRBJ1-1; no clear D gene. Per germline, CDR1 LGHNA and CDR2 YNFKEQ. The CDR3 spans 14 residues. V was cut by 4 bases and J by 4 bases, with 13 bases left in between. The CDR3: CASSLGGGSTEAFF. DNA of the CDR3: TGTGCCAGCAGCCTAGGAGGAGGGAGCACTGAAGCTTTCTTT.

The chain recombines TRBV15 with TRBJ2-5; 10 bases agree with TRBD1. J lost 5 bases, V lost 8 bases, and 8 bases had no gene match. The CDR3 is made up of 14 amino acids. CDR1 LNHNV and CDR2 YYDKDF come from the germline V gene (reference sequence). Here the CDR3 DNA reads TGTGCCACCCGAGCCCCGGGACAGGGGGAGACCCAGTACTTC. Protein product: CATRAPGQGETQYF.

The chain recombines TRBV27 with TRBJ1-2; perhaps TRBD1 as D (6 bases). This CDR3 is built from 15 residues. V was trimmed by 6 bases and J by 4 bases, leaving 18 bases between them. The V gene's germline CDR1 is MNHEY and CDR2 SMNVEV (reference sequence). CDR3 nucleotide sequence: TGTGCCAGCAGCACCCGGCTAGACAGGACCTATGGCTACACCTTC. It specifies CASSTRLDRTYGYTF.

The chain is built from TRBV7-9 and TRBJ1-6; weak D call: TRBD1 (6 bases). Trimming left V 1 base short and J 4 bases short, with 17 bases between. CDR3 size: 18 residues. Germline CDR1 reads SEHNR; CDR2 reads FQNEAQ (reference sequence). This CDR3 reads CASSLGQRIGQYNSPLHF. The CDR3 coding sequence is TGTGCCAGCAGCTTAGGCCAACGAATCGGACAGTATAATTCACCCCTCCACTTT.

This clone was recorded once. This rearrangement joins TRBV7-8 to TRBJ2-4; D might be TRBD2 (6 bases). This CDR3 has 17 residues. Between the trimmed V and J ends, which lost 2 bases and 0 bases, there was a span of 14 bases. The germline CDR1 and CDR2 sequences are SGHVS and FQNEAQ. The CDR3 is CASSLLHRRGAKNIQYF. In DNA form, the CDR3 reads TGTGCCAGCAGCTTATTGCATAGGAGGGGAGCCAAAAACATTCAGTACTTC.

This rearrangement joins TRBV7-9 to TRBJ1-2, with TRBD1 matching 7 bases. Unmatched junction bases numbered 1, after V lost 0 bases and J lost 3 bases. From germline, CDR1 is SEHNR and CDR2 FQNEAQ (reference sequence). The CDR3 contains 14 residues. The CDR3 coding sequence is TGTGCCAGCAGCTTAGCAGACAGGGACTATGGCTACACCTTC. Translating gives CASSLADRDYGYTF.

This chain uses TRBV27 with TRBJ2-1; 10 nucleotides agree with TRBD2. CDR3 length: 13 residues. The V gene end was trimmed by 6 bases and the J gene end by 9 bases; junction bases not matched to a gene: 5. Germline V gene lookup returns CDR1 MNHEY and CDR2 SMNVEV (reference sequence). CDR3 sequence: CASRASGSAEQFF. The CDR3 nucleotides read TGTGCCAGCAGGGCTAGCGGGAGTGCTGAGCAGTTCTTC.

V is TRBV10-3 and J is TRBJ1-2, with D perhaps TRBD1 (6 bases). Germline values: CDR1 ENHRY, CDR2 SYGVKD. Trimming took off 6 bases at V and 2 bases at J, with 16 bases between the two ends. The CDR3 totals 15 residues. This CDR3 is CAIRESGTTNYGYTF. CDR3 DNA: TGTGCCATCAGGGAATCTGGGACAACGAACTATGGCTACACCTTC.

The chain is built from TRBV7-8 and TRBJ1-5; possible D gene TRBD1, 6 bases. Germline loops: CDR1 SGHVS, CDR2 FQNEAQ. The CDR3 is 12 amino acids. Trimming removed 5 bases from V and 9 bases from J, with 11 bases in between. DNA of the CDR3: TGTGCCAGCAGCCAGGGGTCGGGGCCCCAGCATTTT. Its protein product is CASSQGSGPQHF.

The chain links TRBV4-2 to TRBJ2-2, with a weak D call TRBD2 (5 bases). The length of the CDR3 is 16 residues. With 0 bases removed from V and 1 base from J, the gap between germline ends came to 9 bases. Looked up from germline, CDR1 is LGHNA and CDR2 is YNFKEQ. CDR3 nucleotides: TGTGCCAGCAGCCAAGAGGTAGCGCGGAACACCGGGGAGCTGTTTTTT. Protein: CASSQEVARNTGELFF.

This clone has a handful of counts. CDR3 in amino acids: CASSSVTGTYANTGELFF. The CDR3 DNA is TGTGCCAGCAGTTCAGTGACCGGGACATACGCGAACACCGGGGAGCTGTTTTTT. The chain carries TRBV27 and TRBJ2-2; maybe TRBD1 (6 bases). Germline V CDR1 and CDR2: MNHEY, SMNVEV (reference sequence). The CDR3 spans 18 residues. V lost 4 bases and J 0 bases, leaving 18 bases between the germline ends.

V and J are TRBV6-5 and TRBJ1-1, with D uncertain. Germline loops: CDR1 MNHEY, CDR2 SVGAGI. The V end lost 0 bases, the J end lost 10 bases, and 18 bases lay between the germline ends. The CDR3 contains 15 residues. The CDR3 sequence is CASSYSFYEGKAAFF. In nucleotides, the CDR3 is TGTGCCAGCAGTTACTCGTTTTATGAGGGAAAGGCAGCTTTCTTT.

This clone was counted only a few times. The chain combines TRBV19 with TRBJ2-3; 8 positions agree with TRBD1. The J segment lost 3 bases and the V segment lost 7 bases, leaving 15 bases of the junction unmatched. Germline CDR1 is LNHDA and CDR2 is SQIVND (reference sequence). The CDR3 has 17 amino acids. The CDR3 DNA is TGTGCCAGTACCCAGCAAGCAGGGGGCGGTGGGACAGATACGCAGTATTTT. As protein: CASTQQAGGGGTDTQYF. The variable domain in full, with the rest retrieved from reference TRBV19 and TRBJ2-3, is DGGITQSPKYLFRKEGQNVTLSCEQNLNHDAMYWYRQDPGQGLRLIYYSQIVNDFQKGDIAEGYSVSREKKESFPLTVTSAQKNPTAFYLCASTQQAGGGGTDTQYFGPGTRLTVL.

This sequence joins TRBV19 and TRBJ1-1; 8 nucleotides line up with TRBD1. Germline CDR1 and CDR2: LNHDA and SQIVND (reference sequence). Trimming took 5 bases from V and 0 from J; bases not matched to a gene: 14. The CDR3 has 18 residues. The CDR3 nucleotides are TGTGCCAGTAGTCCCGGACCGGGACAGGTAAGCGTGAACACTGAAGCTTTCTTT. This sequence encodes CASSPGPGQVSVNTEAFF.

This chain joins TRBV11-2 and TRBJ1-1; possible D gene TRBD1, 5 bases. Trimming left V 0 bases short and J 4 bases short, with 12 bases between. The germline V gene has CDR1 SGHAT and CDR2 FQNNGV. This CDR3 is built from 15 residues. Here the CDR3 reads CASSLEGGLGTEAFF. The DNA for the CDR3 is TGTGCCAGCAGCTTAGAGGGGGGGTTGGGCACTGAAGCTTTCTTT.

CDR3 nucleotides: TGTGCCAGCAGTCGATCGACAGGGTGGGGCTACACCTTC. This encodes CASSRSTGWGYTF. J is TRBJ1-2 and V is TRBV27; 7 bases fit TRBD1. The length of the CDR3 is 13 residues. J gave up 8 bases and V 5 bases, and 8 bases lay outside the gene matches. Germline CDR1 reads MNHEY; CDR2 reads SMNVEV (reference sequence).

This clone was seen only once. The V call is TRBV7-8, the J call TRBJ1-3; TRBD1 is a possible D gene (6 bases). The CDR3 loop spans 19 amino acids. CDR1 is SGHVS, CDR2 FQNEAQ, per germline. Trimming removed 5 bases at V and 1 base at J, with 24 bases between. The CDR3 region has the DNA TGTGCCAGCAGCGAGGGGGGAGGGAGGGGATACTCTTCTGGAAACACCATATATTTT. This codes for CASSEGGGRGYSSGNTIYF.

The rearrangement uses TRBV11-2 and TRBJ2-2, with unresolved D. V lost 4 bases and J 2 bases, leaving 2 bases between the germline ends. Germline CDR1 SGHAT, CDR2 FQNNGV. CDR3 length equals 12 residues. CDR3 bases: TGTGCCAGCAGCTCAAACACCGGGGAGCTGTTTTTT. Amino acid sequence: CASSSNTGELFF.